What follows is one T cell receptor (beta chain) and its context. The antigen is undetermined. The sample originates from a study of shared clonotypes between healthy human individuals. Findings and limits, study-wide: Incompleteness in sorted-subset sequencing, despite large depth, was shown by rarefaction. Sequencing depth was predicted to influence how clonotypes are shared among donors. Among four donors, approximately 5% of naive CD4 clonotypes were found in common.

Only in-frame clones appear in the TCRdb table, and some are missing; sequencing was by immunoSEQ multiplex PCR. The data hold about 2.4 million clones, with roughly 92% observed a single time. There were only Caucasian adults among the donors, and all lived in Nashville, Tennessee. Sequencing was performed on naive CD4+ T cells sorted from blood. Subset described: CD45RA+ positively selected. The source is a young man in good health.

The CDR3 region has the DNA TGCGCCAGCAGCGAGGCCACAGGCTCCTACAATGAGCAGTTCTTC. Translated, it gives CASSEATGSYNEQFF. V usage is TRBV5-1 and J usage is TRBJ2-1, with D tentatively TRBD1 (5 bases). The germline V and J ends were trimmed by 4 bases and 0 bases, with 11 bases remaining between them. Germline V gives CDR1 SGHRS, CDR2 YFSETQ. The CDR3 is 15 residues long.